This TCR beta chain is from a study of OX40 agonist ivuxolimab in advanced cancers. Study context: Ivuxolimab, which is an agonistic anti-OX40 (CD134) antibody, was administered to the patients. The study enrolled dose-escalation patients with hepatocellular carcinoma, melanoma, renal cell or head and neck cancer.

The protocol was immunoSEQ multiplex PCR, while the TCRdb copy is restricted to in-frame clones and leaves out a portion. The profile covers some 77,000 clones, with 87% appearing a single time and 6.2% taken by the ten largest. With respect to this clone: The antigen is undetermined.

Points from the study as a whole: CD8+ T cells averaged more expanded clones than CD4+. Expanded peripheral T-cell antigen specificity went undetermined.

The sequencing used CD4+ or CD8+ T cells sorted from blood, collected in a trial of the OX40 agonist ivuxolimab. This sequence was found in an adult with an advanced solid tumor such as melanoma, head and neck, liver or kidney cancer.

CDR3 region: CASSLVGSSGSYEQYF. The CDR3 nucleotides read TGTGCCAGCAGTTTAGTGGGGTCTAGCGGGAGCTACGAGCAGTACTTC. The chain has TRBV27 and TRBJ2-7; the match to TRBD2 covers 10 bases. CDR1 and CDR2 (germline): MNHEY, SMNVEV (reference sequence). V gave up 2 bases and J gave up 3 bases; unmatched junction bases: 7. The CDR3 extends over 16 amino acids.